One T cell receptor (beta chain) is described in this entry. What it recognizes is unknown. This record comes from a study of radiation and T cells in renal cell carcinoma. Study-wide results and caveats: From baseline, blood top tumor clonotypes peaked at 2 weeks post-radiation.

This CDR3 is built from 14 residues. Between the trimmed V and J ends, which lost 4 bases and 1 base, there was a span of 10 bases. Germline assignment: CDR1 SNHLY and CDR2 FYNNEI. Only in-frame clones appear in the TCRdb table, and some are missing; sequencing was by immunoSEQ multiplex PCR. The table shows about 49,000 clones, with roughly 78% occurring only once. As for time point: blood 2 weeks post-SBRT. As for treatment: 15 Gy SBRT to primary tumor, nephrectomy 4 weeks later. The receptor's source is a woman aged 65 to 85 with renal cell carcinoma. The chain joins TRBV2 to TRBJ2-5; either TRBD1 or TRBD2 may fit D (6 bases each). This sample comprised blood, obtained from a patient whose treatment included radiotherapy and nephrectomy. The CDR3 DNA reads TGTGCCAGCAGTGGGGGGGCTTCCCAAGAGACCCAGTACTTC. Its translation: CASSGGASQETQYF. The full variable domain, with the rest looked up from reference TRBV2 and TRBJ2-5, is EPEVTQTPSHQVTQMGQEVILRCVPISNHLYFYWYRQILGQKVEFLVSFYNNEISEKSEIFDDQFSVERPDGSNFTLKIRSTKLEDSAMYFCASSGGASQETQYFGPGTRLLVL.